Each of the 30 T cell receptor beta chains below was sequenced from the same sample in a study of shared clonotypes between healthy human individuals. CD45RO-negative, CCR7-selected cells formed the naive CD8 fraction, which excluded terminally differentiated effector memory CD45RA+ cells. Libraries were prepared by immunoSEQ multiplex PCR; TCRdb keeps only in-frame clonotypes and omits some of them. This repertoire shows about 2.2 million clones, about 92% found once; its top ten account for 1.5% to 2%. Source material: naive CD8+ T cells from PBMCs. The receptors shown here come from a man between 18 and 29 years old in good health. Some clones in this sample may be carry-over from other donors' samples.

The chain carries TRBV5-4 and TRBJ2-7, with D uncertain. The CDR3 has 15 residues. Germline lookup yields CDR1 SGHNT and CDR2 YYREEE (reference sequence). Trimming took 1 base from V and 2 from J, leaving 13 bases between them. The CDR3 loop reads CASSLRGIPTYEQYF. The CDR3 DNA is TGTGCCAGCAGCTTGCGAGGAATACCGACCTACGAGCAGTACTTC.

The rearrangement joins TRBV19 to TRBJ2-2, with D perhaps matching TRBD2 (6 bases). The CDR3 spans 14 residues. The V gene's germline CDR1 is LNHDA and CDR2 SQIVND (reference sequence). V shed 5 bases and J shed 6 bases, with 13 bases lying between them. CDR3 DNA: TGTGCCAGTAGTCTGGCGGGATTCTCCGGGGAGCTGTTTTTT. It specifies CASSLAGFSGELFF.

The CDR3 protein is CASSLTEGETQYF. As DNA, the CDR3 is TGTGCCAGCAGCTTGACAGAGGGCGAGACCCAGTACTTC. This rearrangement joins TRBV13 to TRBJ2-5, with D perhaps being TRBD1 or TRBD2 (5 bases each). Germline V gives CDR1 PRHDT, CDR2 FYEKMQ (reference sequence). Trimming removed 3 bases at V and 5 bases at J, with 10 bases between. The CDR3 runs to 13 residues.

This sequence joins TRBV9 and TRBJ1-5; a weak D match, TRBD1 (6 bases). The CDR3 spans 13 residues. CDR1 and CDR2 (germline): SGDLS, YYNGEE. Trimming removed 3 bases from V and 4 bases from J, with 8 bases in between. CDR3: CASSEGGNQPQHF. The CDR3 nucleotides read TGTGCCAGCAGCGAAGGGGGGAATCAGCCCCAGCATTTT.

This clone was detected once. V and J are TRBV29-1 and TRBJ2-1; 14 bases match TRBD2. The CDR3 is 17 residues long. V lost 7 bases to trimming and J lost 8 bases; unmatched junction nucleotides: 16. Germline-derived CDR1 and CDR2 are SQVTM and ANQGSEA. The CDR3 is CSGGPGLAGVKADEQFF. The CDR3 DNA sequence: TGCAGCGGCGGCCCGGGACTAGCGGGAGTCAAGGCGGATGAGCAGTTCTTC.

CDR3 loop: CASPDEYSGNTIYF. The CDR3, as DNA: TGTGCCAGCCCGGACGAGTACTCTGGAAACACCATATATTTT. V and J are TRBV7-9 and TRBJ1-3; the D is unclear. The CDR3 is made up of 14 amino acids. Germline loops: CDR1 SEHNR, CDR2 FQNEAQ (reference sequence). V lost 8 bases and J 0 bases, leaving 11 bases between the germline ends.

The rearrangement joins TRBV7-9 to TRBJ1-2; D unresolved. V lost 2 bases, J lost 2 bases, and 12 bases lay in between. Germline values: CDR1 SEHNR, CDR2 FQNEAQ (reference sequence). The CDR3 has 15 amino acids. CDR3 amino acids: CASSLLDGLNYGYTF. The CDR3 DNA is TGTGCCAGCAGCTTACTGGACGGCCTCAACTATGGCTACACCTTC. Combining the CDR3 with reference TRBV7-9 and TRBJ1-2 gives the whole variable domain DTGVSQNPRHKITKRGQNVTFRCDPISEHNRLYWYRQTLGQGPEFLTYFQNEAQLEKSRLLSDRFSAERPKGSFSTLEIQRTEQGDSAMYLCASSLLDGLNYGYTFGSGTRLTVV.

The CDR3 DNA follows: TGTGCCAGCAGCTTAAAAACAGGGGCCCCTCAGCCCCAGCATTTT. Its protein product is CASSLKTGAPQPQHF. The chain joins TRBV7-8 to TRBJ1-5, with TRBD1 matching 7 bases. The V gene's germline CDR1 is SGHVS and CDR2 FQNEAQ. J was trimmed by 6 bases and V by 2 bases; bases with no gene match: 7. The CDR3 is made up of 15 amino acids.

The chain has TRBV15 and TRBJ2-1; TRBD2 aligns across 7 bases. V shed 5 bases, J shed 0 bases, and the junction held 4 bases outside the gene matches. The germline gives CDR1 LNHNV, CDR2 YYDKDF (reference sequence). The CDR3 consists of 15 residues. The CDR3 loop reads CATSVGGSSYNEQFF. The CDR3 DNA reads as TGTGCCACCAGCGTCGGGGGGAGCTCCTACAATGAGCAGTTCTTC. Variable domain in full (rest from reference TRBV15 and TRBJ2-1): DAMVIQNPRYQVTQFGKPVTLSCSQTLNHNVMYWYQQKSSQAPKLLFHYYDKDFNNEADTPDNFQSRRPNTSFCFLDIRSPGLGDTAMYLCATSVGGSSYNEQFFGPGTRLTVL.

The chain carries TRBV4-3 and TRBJ2-1; 9 nucleotides align to TRBD2. Looked up from germline, CDR1 is LGHNA and CDR2 is YSLEER. After removal of 2 bases from V and 3 bases from J, the junction contained 17 bases not matched to a gene. The CDR3 has 20 residues. The CDR3 sequence is CASSQFLVAGVQDDYNEQFF. The DNA for the CDR3 is TGCGCCAGCAGCCAATTCCTGGTAGCGGGAGTTCAGGATGACTACAATGAGCAGTTCTTC.

V gene TRBV6-6 combines with J gene TRBJ1-1; tentative D call: TRBD1 (6 bases). The germline CDR1 and CDR2 sequences are MNHNY and SVGAGI (reference sequence). The germline V and J ends were trimmed by 6 bases and 7 bases, with 12 bases remaining between them. The CDR3 contains 12 residues. CDR3 in amino acids: CASSLTGREAFF. Here the CDR3 DNA reads TGTGCCAGCAGCCTGACAGGCCGTGAAGCTTTCTTT.

The chain recombines TRBV10-1 with TRBJ2-5, with TRBD1 as a possible D gene (5 bases). CDR1 is WNHNN and CDR2 is SYGVQD in the germline V gene (reference sequence). The CDR3 runs to 14 residues. V dropped 3 bases and J dropped 5 bases, with 13 bases sitting between them. The CDR3 region has the DNA TGCGCCAGCAGTGAAGGGGATTTGAACGAGACCCAGTACTTC. It encodes CASSEGDLNETQYF.

Written as DNA, the CDR3 is TGTGCCAGCAGCTCAGGAGCTTCCTCTTACAATGAGCAGTTCTTC. It translates to CASSSGASSYNEQFF. The rearrangement joins TRBV11-2 to TRBJ2-1, with unresolved D. Germline V gives CDR1 SGHAT, CDR2 FQNNGV. V was trimmed by 4 bases and J by 4 bases, leaving 14 bases between them. The CDR3 is 15 residues long.

This sequence joins TRBV7-9 and TRBJ1-1, with TRBD1 matching 7 bases. This CDR3 region has 18 residues. From germline, CDR1 is SEHNR and CDR2 FQNEAQ (reference sequence). The V and J ends lost 2 bases and 0 bases, in that order; junction bases with no gene match: 12. The CDR3 loop is CASSLKGAHARLNTEAFF. CDR3 bases: TGTGCCAGCAGCTTAAAGGGGGCCCATGCCCGATTGAACACTGAAGCTTTCTTT. The variable domain in full, completed from reference TRBV7-9 and TRBJ1-1, reads DTGVSQNPRHKITKRGQNVTFRCDPISEHNRLYWYRQTLGQGPEFLTYFQNEAQLEKSRLLSDRFSAERPKGSFSTLEIQRTEQGDSAMYLCASSLKGAHARLNTEAFFGQGTRLTVV.

This chain joins TRBV7-6 and TRBJ2-7, with 8 nucleotides matching TRBD2. This CDR3 has 15 residues. After removal of 3 bases from V and 6 bases from J, the junction contained 10 bases not matched to a gene. CDR1 is SGHVS and CDR2 is FNYEAQ in the germline V gene. This CDR3 is CASSFSGAAGTEQYF. DNA of the CDR3: TGTGCCAGCAGCTTTAGCGGGGCGGCGGGGACCGAGCAGTACTTC.

The sample holds many counts of this clone. The J gene is TRBJ2-7, the V gene TRBV27, with TRBD2 identical over 8 bases. The CDR3 spans 15 residues. V was pared by 6 bases and J by 9 bases, with 16 bases of the junction left unmatched. Germline CDR1 and CDR2: MNHEY and SMNVEV (reference sequence). The CDR3 loop reads CASRAAGDLIFWQYF. In nucleotides, the CDR3 is TGTGCCAGCAGGGCAGCGGGAGACCTCATATTTTGGCAGTACTTC.

This chain joins TRBV28 and TRBJ2-3; possibly TRBD1 for D (6 bases). V lost 2 bases and J lost 4, with 16 bases in between. The CDR3 consists of 16 residues. Per the germline V gene, CDR1 is MDHEN and CDR2 is SYDVKM. CDR3: CASSLITGLQSDTQYF. DNA of the CDR3: TGTGCCAGCAGTTTAATAACAGGGCTTCAATCAGATACGCAGTATTTT. The whole variable domain, remainder taken from reference TRBV28 and TRBJ2-3, is DVKVTQSSRYLVKRTGEKVFLECVQDMDHENMFWYRQDPGLGLRLIYFSYDVKMKEKGDIPEGYSVSREKKERFSLILESASTNQTSMYLCASSLITGLQSDTQYFGPGTRLTVL.

This rearrangement joins TRBV6-5 to TRBJ1-5; no firm D call. The CDR3 runs to 14 residues. The V end was cut by 5 bases, the J end by 3 bases, with 11 bases between. CDR1 is MNHEY, CDR2 SVGAGI, per germline. The CDR3 DNA reads TGTGCCAGCAGTCCCACAGATTACAATCAGCCCCAGCATTTT. As protein: CASSPTDYNQPQHF.

This chain connects TRBV5-4 to TRBJ2-2, with a possible D match to TRBD2 (6 bases). Between the trimmed V and J ends, which lost 3 bases and 2 bases, there was a span of 14 bases. CDR1 and CDR2 (germline): SGHNT, YYREEE (reference sequence). The CDR3 contains 16 residues. The chain's CDR3 is CASSWGVATNTGELFF. CDR3 bases: TGTGCCAGCAGCTGGGGGGTAGCGACAAACACCGGGGAGCTGTTTTTT.

The chain employs TRBV6-5 and TRBJ1-4; D gene unclear. Trimming removed 6 bases at V and 1 base at J, with 9 bases between. Germline assignment: CDR1 MNHEY and CDR2 SVGAGI. CDR3 length equals 14 residues. CDR3 in amino acids: CASRSRETNEKLFF. The CDR3, as DNA: TGTGCCAGCAGGAGTCGGGAAACTAATGAAAAACTGTTTTTT.

The chain combines TRBV10-3 with TRBJ1-5, with D unresolved. Germline V gives CDR1 ENHRY, CDR2 SYGVKD. The CDR3 consists of 14 residues. V lost 3 bases to trimming and J lost 10 bases, with 16 bases between them. The CDR3: CAISDFPGDSPQHF. The CDR3 bases are TGTGCCATCAGTGATTTCCCGGGCGATAGTCCCCAGCATTTT.

J is TRBJ2-7 and V is TRBV27, with unresolved D. V was cut by 6 bases and J by 2 bases, with 11 bases left in between. This CDR3 spans 13 amino acids. Germline values: CDR1 MNHEY, CDR2 SMNVEV (reference sequence). DNA for the CDR3: TGTGCCAGCAGGGAGAAGGAAGCCTACGAGCAGTACTTC. It encodes CASREKEAYEQYF.

This chain uses TRBV15 with TRBJ2-7; TRBD1 aligns across 8 bases. V gave up 1 base and J gave up 11 bases; unmatched junction bases: 10. CDR1 and CDR2 (germline): LNHNV, YYDKDF (reference sequence). The CDR3 consists of 14 residues. The DNA of the CDR3 is TGTGCCACCAGCAGAGTCGAACCAGGGGGCAGTAAGTACTTC. Protein sequence: CATSRVEPGGSKYF.

This chain connects TRBV25-1 to TRBJ1-2; no clear D gene. There are 11 residues in the CDR3. V lost 2 bases and J lost 12, with 10 bases in between. CDR1 and CDR2 from the germline V gene are MGHDK and SYGVNS. CDR3 in amino acids: CASSEGRGNTF. The CDR3 DNA reads as TGTGCCAGCAGTGAAGGACGCGGTAACACCTTC.

J is TRBJ2-7 and V is TRBV28; D gene ambiguous. Per the germline V gene, CDR1 is MDHEN and CDR2 is SYDVKM. Between the trimmed V and J ends, which lost 2 bases and 3 bases, there was a span of 8 bases. The CDR3 length is 13 residues. The CDR3 protein is CASSLMSHYEQYF. The CDR3, as DNA: TGTGCCAGCAGTTTAATGTCACACTACGAGCAGTACTTC.

The chain uses TRBV11-1 and TRBJ2-7; maybe TRBD2 (6 bases). Germline CDR1 and CDR2: SGHAT and FQDESV (reference sequence). This CDR3 contains 16 residues. The V end lost 1 base, the J end lost 2 bases, and 15 bases lay between the germline ends. The CDR3 coding sequence is TGTGCCAGCAGCTTAGTCCCCCGGGACTCCCCCTACGAGCAGTACTTC. Residues: CASSLVPRDSPYEQYF.

Comment on this clone: One junction end does not reproduce the germline sequence, and a read error may be involved. This sequence joins TRBV13 and TRBJ2-1; TRBD2 agrees at 13 bases. Germline CDR1 reads PRHDT; CDR2 reads FYEKMQ (reference sequence). The CDR3 length is 15 residues. The CDR3: CASSLRTSGGDDRVF. CDR3 nucleotide sequence: TGTGCCAGCAGCCTAAGAACTAGCGGGGGGGATGATAGGGTCTTC.

The chain couples TRBV28 to TRBJ2-7, with D perhaps TRBD1 (6 bases). The CDR3 sequence is 13 residues long. V was pared by 6 bases and J by 4 bases, with 13 bases between. Germline-derived CDR1 and CDR2 are MDHEN and SYDVKM. CDR3 in DNA: TGTGCCAGCAGAAAGACAGGTTCGTACGAGCAGTACTTC. Translating it yields CASRKTGSYEQYF. Full variable domain (missing parts from reference TRBV28 and TRBJ2-7): DVKVTQSSRYLVKRTGEKVFLECVQDMDHENMFWYRQDPGLGLRLIYFSYDVKMKEKGDIPEGYSVSREKKERFSLILESASTNQTSMYLCASRKTGSYEQYFGPGTRLTVT.

This sequence joins TRBV5-1 and TRBJ1-1; no clear D. CDR1 and CDR2 (germline): SGHRS, YFSETQ. Trimming stripped 7 bases from V and 0 bases from J, with 10 bases between. The CDR3 loop spans 13 amino acids. CDR3 nucleotides: TGCGCCAGCGGCTCAAGTATGAACACTGAAGCTTTCTTT. Translating it yields CASGSSMNTEAFF.

This sequence joins TRBV13 and TRBJ2-7; the match to TRBD1 covers 9 bases. V trimming: 5 bases; J trimming: 2 bases; junction bases outside the gene matches: 4. This CDR3 contains 14 residues. CDR1 is PRHDT, CDR2 FYEKMQ, per germline (reference sequence). CDR3 DNA: TGTGCCAGCAGCCCAGGGGACAGGGCCTACGAGCAGTACTTC. As protein: CASSPGDRAYEQYF. Drawing the rest from reference TRBV13 and TRBJ2-7, the complete variable domain is AAGVIQSPRHLIKEKRETATLKCYPIPRHDTVYWYQQGPGQDPQFLISFYEKMQSDKGSIPDRFSAQQFSDYHSELNMSSLELGDSALYFCASSPGDRAYEQYFGPGTRLTVT.